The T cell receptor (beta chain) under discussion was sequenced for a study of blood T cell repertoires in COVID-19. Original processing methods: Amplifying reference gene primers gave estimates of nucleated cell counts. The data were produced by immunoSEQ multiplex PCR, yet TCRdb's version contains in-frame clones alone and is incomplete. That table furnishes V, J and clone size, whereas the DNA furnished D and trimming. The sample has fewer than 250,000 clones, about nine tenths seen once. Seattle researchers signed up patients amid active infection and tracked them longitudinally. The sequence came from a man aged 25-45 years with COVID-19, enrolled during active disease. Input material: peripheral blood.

The CDR3 DNA is TGTGCCAGCAGCTCGGGGGGCCAAACAGATACGCAGTATTTT. Translation: CASSSGGQTDTQYF. The chain joins TRBV6-5 to TRBJ2-3; D is perhaps TRBD2 (7 bases). Looked up from germline, CDR1 is MNHEY and CDR2 is SVGAGI. The CDR3 loop spans 14 amino acids. With 6 bases removed from V and 3 bases from J, the gap between germline ends came to 13 bases.